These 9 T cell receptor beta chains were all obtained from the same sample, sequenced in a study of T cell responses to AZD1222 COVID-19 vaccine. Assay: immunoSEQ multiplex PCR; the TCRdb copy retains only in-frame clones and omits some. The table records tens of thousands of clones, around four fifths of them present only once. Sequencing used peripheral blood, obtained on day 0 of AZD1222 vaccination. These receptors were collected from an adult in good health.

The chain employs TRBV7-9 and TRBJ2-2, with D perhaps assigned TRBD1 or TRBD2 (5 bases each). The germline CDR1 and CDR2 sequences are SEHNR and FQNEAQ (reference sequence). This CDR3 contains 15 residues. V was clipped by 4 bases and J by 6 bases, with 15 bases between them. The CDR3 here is CASSSQETAAGELFF. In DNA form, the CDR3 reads TGTGCCAGCAGCTCTCAGGAGACAGCGGCCGGGGAGCTGTTTTTT.

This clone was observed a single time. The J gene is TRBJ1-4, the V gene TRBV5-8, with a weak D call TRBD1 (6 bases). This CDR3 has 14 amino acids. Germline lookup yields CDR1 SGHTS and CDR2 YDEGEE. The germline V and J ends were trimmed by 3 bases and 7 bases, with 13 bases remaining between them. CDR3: CASSYREGGEKLFF. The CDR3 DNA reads TGTGCCAGCAGCTACAGGGAAGGAGGTGAAAAACTGTTTTTT. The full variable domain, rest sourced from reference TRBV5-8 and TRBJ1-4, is EAGVTQSPTHLIKTRGQQATLRCSPISGHTSVYWYQQALGLGLQFLLWYDEGEERNRGNFPPRFSGRQFPNYSSELNVNALELEDSALYLCASSYREGGEKLFFGSGTQLSVL.

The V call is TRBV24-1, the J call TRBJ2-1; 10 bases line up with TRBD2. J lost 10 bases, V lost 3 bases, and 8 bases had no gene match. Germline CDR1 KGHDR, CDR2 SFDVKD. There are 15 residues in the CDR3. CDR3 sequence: CATSDGGLAAGEQFF. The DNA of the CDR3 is TGTGCCACCAGTGATGGCGGACTAGCGGCCGGAGAGCAGTTCTTC.

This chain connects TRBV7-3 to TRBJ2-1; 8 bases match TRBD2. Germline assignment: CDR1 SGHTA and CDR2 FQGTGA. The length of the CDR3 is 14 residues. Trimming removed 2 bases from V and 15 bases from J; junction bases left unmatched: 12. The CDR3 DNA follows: TGTGCCAGCAGCTTAGGGTCAGCGGGGGAAGTTGCGTTCTTC. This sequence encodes CASSLGSAGEVAFF.

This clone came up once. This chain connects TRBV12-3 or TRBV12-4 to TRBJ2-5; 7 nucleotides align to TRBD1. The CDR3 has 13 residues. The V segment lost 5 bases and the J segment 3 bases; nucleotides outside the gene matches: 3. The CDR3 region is CASSGGQKETQYF. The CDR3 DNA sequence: TGTGCCAGCAGTGGGGGACAGAAAGAGACCCAGTACTTC.

The CDR3 bases are TGTGCCAGCAGCTTGTTCGACCGCGACACCGGGGAGCTGTTTTTT. Translation: CASSLFDRDTGELFF. The J gene is TRBJ2-2, the V gene TRBV5-5; D call uncertain. Germline CDR1 is SGHKS and CDR2 is YYEKEE (reference sequence). This CDR3 has 15 amino acids. The V gene lost 1 base and the J gene lost 3 bases, with 10 bases spanning the gap.

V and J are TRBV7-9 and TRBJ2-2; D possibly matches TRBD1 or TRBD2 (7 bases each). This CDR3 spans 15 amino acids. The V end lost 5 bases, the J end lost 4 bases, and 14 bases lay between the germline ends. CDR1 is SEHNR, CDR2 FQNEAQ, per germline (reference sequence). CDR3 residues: CASSLSRGGTGELFF. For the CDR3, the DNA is TGTGCCAGCAGCCTCTCCAGGGGGGGCACCGGGGAGCTGTTTTTT.

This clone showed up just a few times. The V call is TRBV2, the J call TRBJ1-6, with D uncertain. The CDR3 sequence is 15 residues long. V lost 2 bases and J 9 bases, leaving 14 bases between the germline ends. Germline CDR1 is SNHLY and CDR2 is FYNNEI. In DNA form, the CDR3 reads TGTGCCAGCAGTGAAAGTCGGGGAAATAGTTCACCCCTCCACTTT. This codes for CASSESRGNSSPLHF.

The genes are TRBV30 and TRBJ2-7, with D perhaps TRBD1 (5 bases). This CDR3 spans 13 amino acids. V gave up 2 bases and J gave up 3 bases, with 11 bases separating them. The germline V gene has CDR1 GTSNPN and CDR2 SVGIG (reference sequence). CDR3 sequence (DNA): TGTGCCTGGAGTCCAGGGTCTAACTACGAGCAGTACTTC. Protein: CAWSPGSNYEQYF.